This T cell receptor (beta chain) originates from a study of Graves' ophthalmopathy and Graves' hyperthyroidism. TCR beta CDR3 amplification used RNA transcripts. RT-PCR with HTBI primers came first, then second-round multiplex PCR. MiXCR, run by TCRdb on the multiplex PCR reads, gives a single entry per CDR3 protein. The sample holds around 1,200,000 distinct CDR3 sequences; about two fifths are singletons and the top ten take approximately 12%. V lost 4 bases and J 3 bases, leaving 9 bases between the germline ends. The CDR3 runs to 13 residues. The germline gives CDR1 ENHRY, CDR2 SYGVKD. Sequencing used peripheral blood or thyroid tissue (not recorded which). The receptor comes from an adult man with Graves' hyperthyroidism. The gene calls are TRBV10-3 and TRBJ1-2; TRBD1 might be the D (5 bases). The CDR3 coding sequence is TGTGCCATCAGTGCCGGCAGGGACTATGGCTACACCTTC. This encodes CAISAGRDYGYTF.